This T cell receptor (beta chain) was sequenced for a study of beta chain features in type 1 diabetes. The junction had 9 bases not matched to a gene; V was cut back by 3 bases and J by 5 bases. CDR1 is KGHSH and CDR2 is LQKENI in the germline V gene. The CDR3 extends over 16 amino acids. General study results and limits: Insertion counts at VDJ junctions were lower in type 1 diabetes patients, who also showed more deletions there. Patients with Type 1 diabetes showed moderately but significantly shorter TCRB CDR3s in all four CD4+ subsets. In cDNA sequencing, cells with high TCR expression could be over-represented. In comparison with healthy donors, patients had naive, central memory and Treg TCRB repertoires that appeared more similar.

TCRB transcripts that were expressed got sequenced, as all of the isolated RNA had been reverse transcribed. TCRdb's copy holds only in-frame clones and misses some; the assay was immunoSEQ multiplex PCR. Of 65,000 to 85,000 clones listed, more than 45% are singletons. In the case of this clone: The target antigen is unknown.

Sequencing input: central memory CD4+ T cells from blood. The gene calls are TRBV18 and TRBJ1-4, with 7 bases lining up with TRBD1. This TCR came from a man aged 25-40 years with type 1 diabetes. The CDR3 DNA reads as TGTGCCAGCTCACCTTTGGGAAGGGGGCCCAATGAAAAACTGTTTTTT. This codes for CASSPLGRGPNEKLFF. Full variable domain (missing parts from reference TRBV18 and TRBJ1-4): NAGVMQNPRHLVRRRGQEARLRCSPMKGHSHVYWYRQLPEEGLKFMVYLQKENIIDESGMPKERFSAEFPKEGPSILRIQQVVRGDSAAYFCASSPLGRGPNEKLFFGSGTQLSVL.